This TCR beta chain was sequenced during a study of EBV T-cell therapy then PD-1 blockade in nasopharyngeal carcinoma. Points on this clone: Its cognate antigen is unknown.

Repertoires were generated with immunoSEQ multiplex PCR, while TCRdb's copy carries only in-frame clones and drops some. Of some 14,000 clones listed, roughly 84% are singletons. From germline, CDR1 is MDHEN and CDR2 SYDVKM. Trimming took 5 bases from V and 6 from J, leaving 8 bases between them. This CDR3 contains 11 residues. Treatment given: AdE1-LMPpoly-expanded autologous EBV-specific T-cell therapy followed by anti-PD-1 nivolumab. This sequence originates from a middle-aged man with nasopharyngeal carcinoma. Sequenced material: CD8+ T cells from blood, taken around day 100 from a patient whose treatment included autologous EBV-specific T cells and nivolumab. This chain joins TRBV28 and TRBJ2-7; D gene unclear. The CDR3 region is CASSMSLEQYF. DNA of the CDR3: TGTGCCAGCAGTATGTCTCTCGAGCAGTACTTC.